This T cell receptor beta chain was identified in a study of OX40 agonist ivuxolimab in advanced cancers. Turning to the study itself: Patients treated during dose escalation were battling hepatocellular carcinoma, melanoma, renal cell or head and neck cancer. Regarding the study as a whole: Antigen specificity was not determined for the expanded peripheral T cells. Patients who responded partially at 0.1-3.0 mg/kg showed clonal expansion ranking among the lowest.

Note on this clone: Its specificity is not known.

Trimming stripped 5 bases from V and 5 bases from J, with 5 bases between. This CDR3 spans 11 amino acids. The germline CDR1 and CDR2 sequences are SEHNR and FQNEAQ (reference sequence). TCRdb's table, derived via immunoSEQ multiplex PCR, lists solely in-frame clones and lacks some. There are 30,000 to 45,000 clones in the sample; about nine tenths occur only once, and 4% lies in the top ten. This chain connects TRBV7-9 to TRBJ2-3; D is undetermined. The sequence derives from an adult with an advanced solid tumor such as melanoma, head and neck, liver or kidney cancer. The sequences come from CD4+ or CD8+ T cells sorted from blood, collected in a trial of the OX40 agonist ivuxolimab. CDR3 nucleotides: TGTGCCAGCAGCCCCAAAGATACGCAGTATTTT. Amino acids: CASSPKDTQYF.